The 27 T cell receptor beta chains reported below all come from one sample, sequenced in a study of blood T cells in healthy people across ages. Sample-barcoded 5' priming and a J-beta primer mix drove a second PCR of roughly 6 to 12 cycles. MiXCR was run by TCRdb on the 5' RACE reads, yielding one entry per CDR3 protein. Among fewer than 800,000 distinct CDR3 sequences listed, roughly 21% were seen once. The specimen was blood. The receptors here all came from a man in his 70s in good health.

This CDR3 is CATTPGKEIPGYTF. In DNA, the CDR3 is TGTGCCACCACGCCAGGGAAAGAGATCCCCGGCTACACCTTC. The chain uses TRBV24-1 and TRBJ1-2, with D possibly TRBD1 on 5 matching bases. The V end was cut by 8 bases, the J end by 8 bases, with 20 bases between. Germline values: CDR1 KGHDR, CDR2 SFDVKD. This CDR3 comprises 14 residues.

This clonotype was observed a handful of times. The chain joins TRBV7-9 to TRBJ1-6; 8 bases are a match to TRBD1. In germline, CDR1 is SEHNR, CDR2 FQNEAQ (reference sequence). The CDR3 is made up of 15 amino acids. V dropped 5 bases and J dropped 7; count of bases not matched to a gene: 7. The CDR3 loop reads CASSAWGQVNSPLHF. The CDR3 DNA reads as TGTGCCAGCAGCGCTTGGGGACAGGTGAATTCACCCCTCCACTTT. The full variable domain, in which reference TRBV7-9 and TRBJ1-6 provide the parts outside the CDR3, is DTGVSQNPRHKITKRGQNVTFRCDPISEHNRLYWYRQTLGQGPEFLTYFQNEAQLEKSRLLSDRFSAERPKGSFSTLEIQRTEQGDSAMYLCASSAWGQVNSPLHFGNGTRLTVT.

This clonotype showed up many times. The chain uses TRBV7-9 and TRBJ2-2; the D gene could be TRBD1 or TRBD2 (5 bases each). Germline V gene lookup returns CDR1 SEHNR and CDR2 FQNEAQ (reference sequence). This CDR3 has 16 residues. V lost 0 bases and J 1 base, leaving 9 bases between the germline ends. The CDR3 region has the DNA TGTGCCAGCAGCTTAGCGGGACCGAGGAACACCGGGGAGCTGTTTTTT. Its protein product is CASSLAGPRNTGELFF.

This clonotype occurred many times. The rearrangement uses TRBV5-1 and TRBJ2-1, with 8 bases that match TRBD2. The V gene end was trimmed by 4 bases and the J gene end by 0 bases; junction bases not matched to a gene: 3. CDR3 size: 15 residues. The germline gives CDR1 SGHRS, CDR2 YFSETQ. CDR3: CASSISGNSYNEQFF. As DNA, the CDR3 is TGCGCCAGCAGCATTAGCGGGAACTCCTACAATGAGCAGTTCTTC.

The chain combines TRBV7-2 with TRBJ2-1; no clear D. Germline values: CDR1 SGHTA, CDR2 FQGNSA. Trimming removed 8 bases from V and 0 bases from J, with 17 bases in between. CDR3 length equals 16 residues. CDR3 in DNA: TGTGCCAGCGGCGACCTCGGCTCGAGCTCCTACAATGAGCAGTTCTTC. It specifies CASGDLGSSSYNEQFF.

Ten or more counts support this clonotype. The rearrangement joins TRBV28 to TRBJ2-1; 11 bases are shared with TRBD2. This CDR3 has 16 residues. Germline CDR1 is MDHEN and CDR2 is SYDVKM. The J segment lost 5 bases and the V segment lost 6 bases, leaving 9 bases of the junction unmatched. CDR3 residues: CASRLIGTSGHNEQFF. In DNA form, the CDR3 reads TGTGCCAGCAGGCTAATTGGGACTAGCGGCCACAATGAGCAGTTCTTC.

This clonotype has a handful of counts. The chain employs TRBV28 and TRBJ2-5; 7 bases map to TRBD2. CDR3 length equals 15 residues. CDR1 and CDR2 (germline): MDHEN, SYDVKM. V shed 8 bases and J 2 bases; nucleotides not matched to a gene: 11. CDR3 sequence reads: CASGYAGRRQETQYF. The CDR3 DNA reads as TGTGCCAGCGGCTACGCCGGGAGGAGACAAGAGACCCAGTACTTC.

The gene calls are TRBV10-3 and TRBJ1-1; D gene uncertain. This CDR3 is 13 amino acids long. CDR1 is ENHRY and CDR2 is SYGVKD in the germline V gene. V gave up 2 bases and J gave up 2 bases, with 6 bases separating them. CDR3 nucleotide sequence: TGTGCCATCAGTGAGGTTGTTAACACTGAAGCTTTCTTT. Encoded protein: CAISEVVNTEAFF.

This clonotype has just a few counts. The chain is built from TRBV19 and TRBJ2-7; weak D call: TRBD1 (5 bases). This CDR3 comprises 15 residues. The V and J ends lost 2 bases and 1 base respectively, with 12 bases between them. The V gene's germline CDR1 is LNHDA and CDR2 SQIVND (reference sequence). For the CDR3, the DNA is TGTGCCAGTAGTATATATAGGGGTAAATCCTACGAGCAGTACTTC. Protein sequence: CASSIYRGKSYEQYF.

The gene calls are TRBV20-1 and TRBJ2-3; perhaps TRBD2 as D (6 bases). The CDR3 has 15 residues. The V and J ends lost 0 bases and 2 bases respectively, with 12 bases between them. CDR1 is DFQATT, CDR2 SNEGSKA, per germline (reference sequence). The CDR3 loop is CSARDFAGFTDTQYF. The CDR3 nucleotides read TGCAGTGCTAGAGATTTTGCGGGATTCACAGATACGCAGTATTTT.

V is TRBV6-2 or TRBV6-3 and J is TRBJ2-5; TRBD2 agrees at 11 bases. This CDR3 region has 16 residues. V lost 5 bases to trimming and J lost 3 bases; unmatched junction nucleotides: 8. Germline V lookup: CDR1 MNHEY, CDR2 SVGEGT. CDR3 loop: CASSARLAGSKETQYF. The CDR3 region has the DNA TGTGCCAGCAGTGCACGACTAGCGGGAAGTAAAGAGACCCAGTACTTC.

The chain is built from TRBV3-1 and TRBJ2-1; D is undetermined. Germline V gene lookup returns CDR1 LGHDT and CDR2 YNNKEL (reference sequence). V was shortened by 5 bases and J by 0 bases, with 17 bases between the two germline ends. This CDR3 is 17 amino acids long. The CDR3 spells CASSLRGNGPSYNEQFF. The CDR3 DNA is TGTGCCAGCAGCTTAAGAGGCAATGGACCCTCCTACAATGAGCAGTTCTTC.

The CDR3 sequence is CSASKAGVAYEQFF. CDR3 sequence (DNA): TGCAGTGCTAGTAAAGCGGGAGTTGCCTATGAGCAGTTCTTC. J is TRBJ2-7 and V is TRBV20-1; 8 nucleotides align to TRBD2. The J call may be wrong; the DNA end is better matched by TRBJ2-1. This CDR3 has 14 amino acids. From germline, CDR1 is DFQATT and CDR2 SNEGSKA (reference sequence).

This clonotype was counted between two and nine times. This chain links TRBV20-1 with TRBJ2-2; 9 nucleotides line up with TRBD2. J was trimmed by 3 bases and V by 2 bases; bases with no gene match: 10. This CDR3 has 17 residues. The V gene's germline CDR1 is DFQATT and CDR2 SNEGSKA (reference sequence). CDR3 in DNA: TGCAGTGCTAGAAATAATAGCGGGAGACGGTACACCGGGGAGCTGTTTTTT. Protein: CSARNNSGRRYTGELFF.

The chain carries TRBV7-9 and TRBJ2-2; D uncertain. The CDR3 covers 13 residues. Trimming shortened V by 7 bases and J by 4 bases, and 10 bases separated the two germline ends. Germline V CDR1 and CDR2: SEHNR, FQNEAQ (reference sequence). The CDR3 DNA reads TGTGCCAGCAACCCTAATACCACCGGGGAGCTGTTTTTT. It is translated as CASNPNTTGELFF.

Concerning this clonotype itself: A read error may produce the germline difference seen at one junction end. J is TRBJ2-7 and V is TRBV28, with D possibly being TRBD1 (6 bases). CDR3 length equals 12 residues. Germline loops: CDR1 MDHEN, CDR2 SYDVKM. The CDR3 loop is CASSADSYGQYF. The DNA for the CDR3 is TGTGCCAGCAGTGCGGACAGCTACGGGCAGTACTTC.

The table lists this clonotype with a few counts. J is TRBJ2-1 and V is TRBV21-1; TRBD1 is the table's D call and was not checked against the DNA. Matching the DNA end better, TRBJ2-7 makes the J call doubtful. TRBV21-1 is flagged as a pseudogene. This CDR3 is built from 15 residues. The DNA of the CDR3 is TGTGCCAGCAGCACTGCTCCGGGACACAGCTACGAGCAGTACTTC. This translates into CASSTAPGHSYEQYF.

This chain joins TRBV15 and TRBJ1-3, with 7 nucleotides matching TRBD1. Trimming took 2 bases from V and 1 from J; bases not matched to a gene: 2. CDR1 LNHNV and CDR2 YYDKDF come from the germline V gene (reference sequence). This CDR3 spans 15 amino acids. Written as DNA, the CDR3 is TGTGCCACCAGCAGACGGGACAGTTCTGGAAACACCATATATTTT. Translation: CATSRRDSSGNTIYF.

This CDR3 is CASSFPGRLGYEQFF. CDR3 DNA sequence: TGTGCCAGCAGCTTCCCCGGGCGGCTGGGATATGAGCAGTTCTTC. J is TRBJ2-1 and V is TRBV7-9; unclear D gene. The CDR3 is 15 residues long. Deletions cut 3 bases from V and 8 bases from J, with 17 bases between. From germline, CDR1 is SEHNR and CDR2 FQNEAQ (reference sequence).

This clonotype was observed at least ten times. The rearrangement uses TRBV20-1 and TRBJ2-6; D may correspond to TRBD1 or TRBD2 (5 bases each). V lost 1 base and J lost 2, with 6 bases in between. The germline V gene has CDR1 DFQATT and CDR2 SNEGSKA (reference sequence). CDR3 size: 14 residues. CDR3 coding DNA: TGCAGTGCTAGAGTGGGGGCTGGGGCCAACGTCCTGACTTTC. Encoded protein: CSARVGAGANVLTF.

In its sample, this clonotype was seen a few times. V is TRBV6-1 and J is TRBJ1-5; D uncertain. The CDR3 is made up of 16 amino acids. Trimming cost V 4 bases and J 0 bases, with 13 bases left between them. Germline V gene sequence: CDR1 MNHNS, CDR2 SASEGT. Here the CDR3 DNA reads TGTGCCAGCAGTGTCCCCGAGGACCGTAGCAATCAGCCCCAGCATTTT. Residues: CASSVPEDRSNQPQHF.

The genes are TRBV2 and TRBJ2-1; 7 positions agree with TRBD1. Per the germline V gene, CDR1 is SNHLY and CDR2 is FYNNEI. The J segment lost 8 bases and the V segment lost 7 bases, leaving 14 bases of the junction unmatched. CDR3 size: 15 residues. The CDR3 DNA sequence: TGTGCCAGCATAAGGGGTTCCAGGGACAGCGATGAGCAGTTCTTC. The encoded protein is CASIRGSRDSDEQFF. The full variable domain, rest sourced from reference TRBV2 and TRBJ2-1, is EPEVTQTPSHQVTQMGQEVILRCVPISNHLYFYWYRQILGQKVEFLVSFYNNEISEKSEIFDDQFSVERPDGSNFTLKIRSTKLEDSAMYFCASIRGSRDSDEQFFGPGTRLTVL.

V gene TRBV20-1 combines with J gene TRBJ2-2; possible D gene TRBD2, 6 bases. Per germline, CDR1 DFQATT and CDR2 SNEGSKA (reference sequence). This CDR3 spans 15 amino acids. V was clipped by 1 base and J by 5 bases, with 14 bases between them. The CDR3 nucleotides are TGCAGTGCTAGAGCCCAGGGTGCGGGGACCGGGGAGCTGTTTTTT. This encodes CSARAQGAGTGELFF.

This clonotype was recorded a few times. The chain links TRBV5-8 to TRBJ2-7; 9 bases fit TRBD1. The CDR3 spans 14 residues. V lost 4 bases, J lost 5 bases, and 7 bases stayed unmatched. The germline CDR1 and CDR2 sequences are SGHTS and YDEGEE. For the CDR3, the DNA is TGTGCCAGCAGCCGACAGGGGGTATTCGACGAGCAGTACTTC. Translation gives CASSRQGVFDEQYF.

This clonotype came up many times. V gene TRBV7-9 combines with J gene TRBJ2-3; a weak D match, TRBD1 (5 bases). Germline CDR1 and CDR2: SEHNR and FQNEAQ (reference sequence). V was cut by 5 bases and J by 4 bases, with 13 bases left in between. The CDR3 is 14 amino acids. CDR3 sequence: CASSPGLGADTQYF. CDR3 DNA: TGTGCCAGCAGCCCGGGCCTAGGGGCAGATACGCAGTATTTT.

This chain links TRBV7-3 with TRBJ2-5, with unresolved D. Germline-derived CDR1 and CDR2 are SGHTA and FQGTGA. V lost 9 bases and J 5 bases, leaving 16 bases between the germline ends. There are 13 residues in the CDR3. The CDR3 region is CASQRTVGETQYF. DNA for the CDR3: TGTGCCAGTCAACGGACGGTCGGGGAGACCCAGTACTTC. The full variable domain, rest sourced from reference TRBV7-3 and TRBJ2-5, is GAGVSQTPSNKVTEKGKYVELRCDPISGHTALYWYRQSLGQGPEFLIYFQGTGAADDSGLPNDRFFAVRPEGSVSTLKIQRTERGDSAVYLCASQRTVGETQYFGPGTRLLVL.

The rearrangement joins TRBV28 to TRBJ1-1; D gene uncertain. V was cut by 3 bases and J by 7 bases, with 6 bases left in between. Germline assignment: CDR1 MDHEN and CDR2 SYDVKM. The CDR3 consists of 11 residues. CDR3 amino acids: CASSFSNEAFF. The CDR3 nucleotides are TGTGCCAGCAGTTTTAGTAATGAAGCTTTCTTT.